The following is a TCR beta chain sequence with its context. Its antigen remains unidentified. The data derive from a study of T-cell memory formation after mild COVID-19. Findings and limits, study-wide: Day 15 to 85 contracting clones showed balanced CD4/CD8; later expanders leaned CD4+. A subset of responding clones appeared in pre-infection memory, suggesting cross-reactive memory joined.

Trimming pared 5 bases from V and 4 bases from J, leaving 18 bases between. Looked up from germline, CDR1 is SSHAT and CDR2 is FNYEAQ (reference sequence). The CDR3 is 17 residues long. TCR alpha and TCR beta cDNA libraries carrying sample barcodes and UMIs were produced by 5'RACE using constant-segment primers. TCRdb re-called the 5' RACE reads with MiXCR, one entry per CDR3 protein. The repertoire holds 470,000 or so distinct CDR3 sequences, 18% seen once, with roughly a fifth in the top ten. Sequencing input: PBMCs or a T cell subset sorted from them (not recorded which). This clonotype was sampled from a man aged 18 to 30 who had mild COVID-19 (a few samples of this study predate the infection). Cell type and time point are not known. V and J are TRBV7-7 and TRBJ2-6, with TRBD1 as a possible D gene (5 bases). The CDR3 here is CASSPPVGRGGANVLTF. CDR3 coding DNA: TGTGCCAGCAGCCCCCCGGTGGGGCGTGGAGGGGCCAACGTCCTGACTTTC.